What follows are 29 T cell receptor beta chains derived from one specimen sequenced in a study of blood T cell repertoires in COVID-19. Produced via immunoSEQ multiplex PCR; TCRdb's table is partial and in-frame only. Of a few hundred thousand clones in the sample, 85% to 90% were seen once. The sample taken for sequencing was PBMCs or T cells enriched from blood (not recorded which). All receptors derive from a woman younger than 35 who had recovered from COVID-19.

The chain links TRBV5-1 to TRBJ2-7; D is perhaps TRBD1 (7 bases). Trimming removed 5 bases from V and 3 bases from J, with 12 bases in between. This CDR3 is built from 13 residues. CDR1 and CDR2 (germline): SGHRS, YFSETQ. In nucleotides, the CDR3 is TGCGCCAGCAGACGACAGGGAGGCTACGAGCAGTACTTC. As protein: CASRRQGGYEQYF.

The chain couples TRBV27 to TRBJ1-5; tentative D call: TRBD1 (6 bases). The CDR3 is 14 residues long. From germline, CDR1 is MNHEY and CDR2 SMNVEV (reference sequence). Trimming shortened V by 3 bases and J by 6 bases, and 12 bases separated the two germline ends. The CDR3 DNA sequence: TGTGCCAGCAGTTTGTTGACAGGAGGTCAGCCCCAGCATTTT. This codes for CASSLLTGGQPQHF.

This clone was seen only once. The chain recombines TRBV19 with TRBJ2-4, with TRBD1 identical over 10 bases. J was trimmed by 0 bases and V by 5 bases; bases with no gene match: 10. Germline V gene data show CDR1 as LNHDA and CDR2 as SQIVND (reference sequence). The CDR3 loop spans 18 amino acids. CDR3 in DNA: TGTGCCAGTAGTTCCCGGGACAGGGGCCCTCTAGCCAAAAACATTCAGTACTTC. Translated: CASSSRDRGPLAKNIQYF.

The chain combines TRBV9 with TRBJ2-2, with D maybe TRBD2 (5 bases). V lost 0 bases to trimming and J lost 4 bases, with 13 bases between them. The CDR3 runs to 16 residues. Germline CDR1 SGDLS, CDR2 YYNGEE. CDR3 region: CASSVDPGLVTGELFF. In nucleotides, the CDR3 is TGTGCCAGCAGCGTAGACCCGGGGTTAGTCACCGGGGAGCTGTTTTTT.

The V call is TRBV30, the J call TRBJ1-4; the D gene is possibly TRBD1 (6 bases). The germline CDR1 and CDR2 sequences are GTSNPN and SVGIG (reference sequence). The CDR3 spans 15 residues. V was trimmed by 3 bases and J by 8 bases, leaving 19 bases between them. DNA for the CDR3: TGTGCCTGGAGCTCCTCCAGGGGTGGTTGGGAAAAACTGTTTTTT. Translation gives CAWSSSRGGWEKLFF.

This chain links TRBV9 with TRBJ1-3, with D possibly TRBD1 on 6 matching bases. This CDR3 region has 16 residues. V was shortened by 0 bases and J by 4 bases, with 14 bases between the two germline ends. In germline, CDR1 is SGDLS, CDR2 YYNGEE. CDR3 protein: CASSVAYRTDGNTIYF. CDR3 coding DNA: TGTGCCAGCAGCGTAGCTTATCGGACAGACGGAAACACCATATATTTT. Full variable domain (rest looked up from reference TRBV9 and TRBJ1-3): DSGVTQTPKHLITATGQRVTLRCSPRSGDLSVYWYQQSLDQGLQFLIQYYNGEERAKGNILERFSAQQFPDLHSELNLSSLELGDSALYFCASSVAYRTDGNTIYFGEGSWLTVV.

There are a few counts of this clone. J is TRBJ1-4 and V is TRBV7-9, with D perhaps matching TRBD1 (5 bases). The CDR3 contains 15 residues. CDR1 and CDR2 (germline): SEHNR, FQNEAQ (reference sequence). V lost 8 bases and J 0 bases, leaving 13 bases between the germline ends. CDR3 coding DNA: TGTGCCAGCTCCCCAGACAGAACAACTAATGAAAAACTGTTTTTT. Its protein product is CASSPDRTTNEKLFF.

The rearrangement uses TRBV3-1 (or the pseudogene TRBV3-2) and TRBJ1-2; tentative D call: TRBD1 (6 bases). Trimming left V 7 bases short and J 4 bases short, with 19 bases between. Germline CDR1 reads LGHDT; CDR2 reads YNNKEL (reference sequence). CDR3 size: 15 residues. The CDR3 loop reads CASTLSHTGTYGYTF. CDR3 DNA sequence: TGTGCCAGCACCCTGTCACACACAGGGACCTATGGCTACACCTTC.

The count of this clone is one. V is TRBV19 and J is TRBJ2-7; D is undetermined. The V end lost 4 bases, the J end lost 0 bases, and 7 bases lay between the germline ends. Germline lookup yields CDR1 LNHDA and CDR2 SQIVND (reference sequence). The CDR3 loop spans 13 amino acids. CDR3 sequence reads: CASSKVASYEQYF. CDR3 nucleotide sequence: TGTGCCAGTAGTAAGGTAGCCTCCTACGAGCAGTACTTC.

The rearrangement uses TRBV28 and TRBJ2-7; TRBD2 is a possible D gene (7 bases). The CDR3 has 15 residues. The germline V gene encodes CDR1 MDHEN and CDR2 SYDVKM. V was clipped by 5 bases and J by 6 bases, with 20 bases between them. CDR3 protein: CASSPPRLGGGEQYF. The CDR3 DNA follows: TGTGCCAGCAGTCCCCCCCGACTAGGGGGGGGCGAGCAGTACTTC.

The table lists this clone with a few counts. The rearrangement joins TRBV29-1 to TRBJ1-2, with TRBD1 matching 10 bases. V shed 4 bases, J shed 4 bases, and the junction held 3 bases outside the gene matches. CDR1 and CDR2 from the germline V gene are SQVTM and ANQGSEA. The length of the CDR3 is 13 residues. CDR3 sequence (DNA): TGCAGCGTTGGGACAGGGGGGGGCTATGGCTACACCTTC. Its translation: CSVGTGGGYGYTF. Supplemented by reference TRBV29-1 and TRBJ1-2, the full variable domain reads SAVISQKPSRDICQRGTSLTIQCQVDSQVTMMFWYRQQPGQSLTLIATANQGSEATYESGFVIDKFPISRPNLTFSTLTVSNMSPEDSSIYLCSVGTGGGYGYTFGSGTRLTVV.

This chain links TRBV28 with TRBJ1-2; 9 bases fit TRBD1. This CDR3 has 15 residues. Trimming removed 6 bases from V and 0 bases from J; junction bases left unmatched: 5. Germline CDR1 and CDR2: MDHEN and SYDVKM. Written as DNA, the CDR3 is TGTGCCAGCAGGGGGACAGGGCTATCTAACTATGGCTACACCTTC. Translated: CASRGTGLSNYGYTF.

The sample holds a few counts of this clone. V and J are TRBV30 and TRBJ1-3; no definite D call. Germline values: CDR1 GTSNPN, CDR2 SVGIG (reference sequence). The CDR3 spans 18 residues. Trimming stripped 5 bases from V and 3 bases from J, with 26 bases between. The CDR3 region has the DNA TGTGCCTGGGATCATGAGGAGCCGATCAAACCCGTTGGAAACACCATATATTTT. It encodes CAWDHEEPIKPVGNTIYF.

The chain carries TRBV10-3 and TRBJ2-3, with D possibly matching TRBD2 (5 bases). Trimming cost V 0 bases and J 6 bases, with 7 bases left between them. The CDR3 length is 13 residues. The V gene's germline CDR1 is ENHRY and CDR2 SYGVKD. The DNA of the CDR3 is TGTGCCATCAGTGAGTCGAAGCGGGATACGCAGTATTTT. This encodes CAISESKRDTQYF.

The chain employs TRBV27 and TRBJ2-5; D is unclear. Germline CDR1 and CDR2: MNHEY and SMNVEV (reference sequence). CDR3 length equals 15 residues. V was cut by 6 bases and J by 1 base, with 15 bases left in between. Here the CDR3 reads CASSQDFISQETQYF. Written as DNA, the CDR3 is TGTGCCAGCAGCCAAGACTTTATTTCCCAAGAGACCCAGTACTTC.

The rearrangement links TRBV5-8 to TRBJ1-2; 7 bases fit TRBD1. With V trimmed by 2 bases and J by 4 bases, 5 bases remained unmatched. The CDR3 extends over 14 amino acids. Germline-derived CDR1 and CDR2 are SGHTS and YDEGEE. The CDR3 spells CASSFRGWVYGYTF. In nucleotides, the CDR3 is TGTGCCAGCAGCTTCAGGGGGTGGGTCTATGGCTACACCTTC.

The chain combines TRBV5-1 with TRBJ2-6, with D maybe TRBD1 (5 bases). V dropped 0 bases and J dropped 0 bases, with 7 bases sitting between them. CDR3 length: 16 amino acids. CDR1 SGHRS and CDR2 YFSETQ come from the germline V gene. CDR3 amino acids: CASSLVGASGANVLTF. The CDR3 DNA sequence: TGCGCCAGCAGCTTGGTAGGGGCCTCTGGGGCCAACGTCCTGACTTTC.

This clone was observed once. The chain joins TRBV19 to TRBJ1-3; weak D call: TRBD1 (5 bases). This CDR3 is 17 amino acids long. Looked up from germline, CDR1 is LNHDA and CDR2 is SQIVND (reference sequence). Trimming cost V 2 bases and J 4 bases, with 18 bases left between them. The CDR3 DNA follows: TGTGCCAGTAGTATACCCCGCAAAGGGGATGCAGGAAACACCATATATTTT. It encodes CASSIPRKGDAGNTIYF.

The chain joins TRBV18 to TRBJ1-1, with 10 bases fitting TRBD1. Germline loops: CDR1 KGHSH, CDR2 LQKENI. V was pared by 1 base and J by 5 bases, with 4 bases of the junction left unmatched. This CDR3 has 15 residues. DNA of the CDR3: TGTGCCAGCTCACCACAGACAGGGGGCAATACTGAAGCTTTCTTT. Protein sequence: CASSPQTGGNTEAFF.

The chain employs TRBV6-6 and TRBJ2-3; D possibly corresponds to TRBD1 (6 bases). The germline CDR1 and CDR2 sequences are MNHNY and SVGAGI (reference sequence). The V end was cut by 2 bases, the J end by 0 bases, with 12 bases between. The CDR3 totals 16 residues. CDR3 loop: CASSYPRDISTDTQYF. The DNA of the CDR3 is TGTGCCAGCAGTTACCCCCGGGACATAAGCACAGATACGCAGTATTTT.

V is TRBV28 and J is TRBJ1-4; TRBD1 matches 8 bases. Germline V gene sequence: CDR1 MDHEN, CDR2 SYDVKM. The CDR3 has 13 residues. V dropped 8 bases and J dropped 7; count of bases not matched to a gene: 6. CDR3 amino acids: CASLTGEGEKLFF. The CDR3 nucleotides read TGTGCCAGCCTGACAGGGGAGGGTGAAAAACTGTTTTTT.

The V and J genes are TRBV10-3 and TRBJ1-2; 10 bases map to TRBD1. This CDR3 is built from 16 residues. CDR1 is ENHRY and CDR2 is SYGVKD in the germline V gene. V lost 2 bases and J lost 7; bases outside the gene matches: 10. DNA for the CDR3: TGTGCCATCAGTGAGGGAACGGGACAGGGGACGAGTGGCTACACCTTC. Translating gives CAISEGTGQGTSGYTF.

CDR3 bases: TGCGCCAGCACTGACAACTCCTACGAGCAGTACTTC. Translated: CASTDNSYEQYF. V gene TRBV10-2 combines with J gene TRBJ2-7; D is uncertain. Germline V gene sequence: CDR1 WSHSY, CDR2 SAAADI. V was cut by 7 bases and J by 0 bases, with 7 bases left in between. This CDR3 region has 12 residues.

This chain connects TRBV5-1 to TRBJ1-1; D may be TRBD1 (6 bases). Trimming removed 4 bases at V and 7 bases at J, with 17 bases between. Germline assignment: CDR1 SGHRS and CDR2 YFSETQ. The CDR3 covers 14 residues. CDR3 DNA sequence: TGCGCCAGCAGCATGACTTACAGGGTGGGTGAAGCTTTCTTT. This encodes CASSMTYRVGEAFF.

The chain joins TRBV4-1 to TRBJ1-5, with D unresolved. This CDR3 is 14 amino acids long. V lost 0 bases and J 5 bases, leaving 8 bases between the germline ends. Germline assignment: CDR1 MGHRA and CDR2 YSYEKL. This CDR3 is CASSQDPGDQPQHF. CDR3 nucleotide sequence: TGCGCCAGCAGCCAAGATCCCGGGGATCAGCCCCAGCATTTT.

The chain employs TRBV7-3 and TRBJ2-7; no definite D call. CDR1 SGHTA and CDR2 FQGTGA come from the germline V gene. Trimming left V 5 bases short and J 5 bases short, with 13 bases between. This CDR3 comprises 13 residues. CDR3 nucleotides: TGTGCCAGCAGCCTCTCCGTACTCCACGAGCAGTACTTC. This gives the protein CASSLSVLHEQYF.

The chain has TRBV4-1 and TRBJ1-1; 9 nucleotides align to TRBD1. Trimming took 4 bases from V and 3 from J; bases not matched to a gene: 3. The CDR3 is 14 amino acids. Germline V gene sequence: CDR1 MGHRA, CDR2 YSYEKL. The CDR3 region is CASSLGQGHTEAFF. CDR3 DNA sequence: TGCGCCAGCAGCCTGGGACAGGGACACACTGAAGCTTTCTTT.

CDR3 in amino acids: CASSGGWGTSYEQYF. DNA of the CDR3: TGCGCCAGCAGTGGCGGATGGGGGACTTCCTACGAGCAGTACTTC. J is TRBJ2-7 and V is TRBV10-1; tentative D call: TRBD2 (6 bases). The CDR3 contains 15 residues. Trimming removed 4 bases from V and 1 base from J, with 14 bases in between. Germline V gene sequence: CDR1 WNHNN, CDR2 SYGVQD (reference sequence).

This chain uses TRBV30 with TRBJ1-2; 8 bases are shared with TRBD1. Germline lookup yields CDR1 GTSNPN and CDR2 SVGIG (reference sequence). Unmatched junction bases numbered 11, after V lost 4 bases and J lost 7 bases. This CDR3 has 14 amino acids. The CDR3 coding sequence is TGTGCCTGGAAGAGACAGGGGAGCCCCAGTGGCTACACCTTC. Protein: CAWKRQGSPSGYTF.